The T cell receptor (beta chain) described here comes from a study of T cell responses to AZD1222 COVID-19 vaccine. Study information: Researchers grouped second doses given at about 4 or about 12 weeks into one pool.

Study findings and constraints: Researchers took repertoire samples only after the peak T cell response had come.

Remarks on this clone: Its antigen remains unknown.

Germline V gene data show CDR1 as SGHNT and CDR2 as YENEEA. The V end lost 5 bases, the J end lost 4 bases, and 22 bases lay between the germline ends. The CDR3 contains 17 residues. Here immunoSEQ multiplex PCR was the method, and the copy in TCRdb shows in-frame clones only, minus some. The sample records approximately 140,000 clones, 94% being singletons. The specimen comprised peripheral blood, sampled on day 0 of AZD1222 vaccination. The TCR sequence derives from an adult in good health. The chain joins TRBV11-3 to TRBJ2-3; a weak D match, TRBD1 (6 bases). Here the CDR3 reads CASSHSLLGGESDTQYF. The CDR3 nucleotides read TGTGCCAGCAGCCATTCTCTTCTAGGGGGAGAGTCAGATACGCAGTATTTT.